This record concerns one T cell receptor beta chain sequence. Its antigen is not known. These data belong to a study of cytomegalovirus exposure and HLA in healthy donors. Overall study results and limits: It was confirmed in vitro that a few of the CMV-associated chains were specific for CMV antigens. CMV serostatus was the only immune exposure information that was available.

All the people who gave samples were healthy bone marrow donors. A multiplex PCR was run with 60 Vbeta primers and 13 Jbeta primers. Sequencing was performed with immunoSEQ multiplex PCR; in TCRdb, only in-frame clones are kept and a portion is missing. Of over 200,000 clones listed, roughly 90% are singletons. V was cut by 5 bases and J by 4 bases, with 12 bases left in between. CDR3 length equals 13 residues. Germline V gives CDR1 SNHLY, CDR2 FYNNEI. Sequenced sample: PBMCs. This clonotype was obtained from a woman aged 18 to 35 in good health and CMV-seronegative. This chain connects TRBV2 to TRBJ2-7; a weak D match, TRBD2 (5 bases). The CDR3 loop reads CASSINPGYEQYF. The CDR3 DNA follows: TGTGCCAGCAGTATAAACCCGGGATACGAGCAGTACTTC.